This T cell receptor beta chain emerged from a study of OX40 agonist ivuxolimab in advanced cancers. Whole-study context: The study enrolled dose-escalation patients with hepatocellular carcinoma, melanoma, renal cell or head and neck cancer.

Germline V CDR1 and CDR2: MNHEY, SMNVEV (reference sequence). V dropped 0 bases and J dropped 0 bases, with 15 bases sitting between them. This CDR3 has 18 amino acids. This clone showed up just once. The assay was immunoSEQ multiplex PCR, and TCRdb's table has in-frame clones only and misses some. This repertoire shows around 100,000 clones, about 89% found once; its top ten account for around 0.16%. The sequencing here drew on CD4+ or CD8+ T cells sorted from blood, taken in a trial of the OX40 agonist ivuxolimab. The chain combines TRBV27 with TRBJ2-1; D is possibly TRBD1 or TRBD2 (5 bases each). This receptor was identified in an adult with an advanced solid tumor such as melanoma, head and neck, liver or kidney cancer. CDR3 DNA: TGTGCCAGCAGTTTATCGAAATTAGTGGGGGACTCCTACAATGAGCAGTTCTTC. It yields the protein CASSLSKLVGDSYNEQFF.